This T cell receptor beta chain was identified during a study of PD-L1 blockade in urothelial cancer. At the level of the study: At 3 weeks (second dose) and 6 weeks after starting treatment, blood was analyzed.

CDR1 and CDR2 (germline): SGHRS, YFSETQ. The CDR3 loop spans 13 amino acids. V lost 8 bases and J lost 5, with 17 bases in between. Assay: immunoSEQ multiplex PCR; the TCRdb copy retains only in-frame clones and omits some. The table records about 45,000 clones, approximately 89% of them present only once. Enrolled patients showed locally advanced or metastatic urothelial carcinoma. This sequence joins TRBV5-1 and TRBJ2-7; possibly TRBD2 for D (7 bases). The material was PBMCs, obtained around atezolizumab (anti-PD-L1) treatment. The sequence derives from a man at least 80 years old with urothelial cancer. The CDR3 nucleotides are TGCGCCAGTAGGGGGGGGCGCTGGGACGAGCAGTACTTC. It translates to CASRGGRWDEQYF.